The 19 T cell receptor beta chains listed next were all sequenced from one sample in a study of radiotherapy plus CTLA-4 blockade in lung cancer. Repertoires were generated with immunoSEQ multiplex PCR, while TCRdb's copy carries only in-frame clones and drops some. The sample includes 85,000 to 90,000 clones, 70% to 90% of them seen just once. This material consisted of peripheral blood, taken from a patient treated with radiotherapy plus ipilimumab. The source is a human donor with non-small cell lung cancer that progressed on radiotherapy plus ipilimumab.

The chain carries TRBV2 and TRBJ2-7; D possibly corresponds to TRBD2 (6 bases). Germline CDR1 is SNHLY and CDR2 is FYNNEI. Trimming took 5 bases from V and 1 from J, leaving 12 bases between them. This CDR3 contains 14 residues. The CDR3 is CASSREKSSYEQYF. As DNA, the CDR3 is TGTGCCAGCAGTCGGGAGAAATCATCCTACGAGCAGTACTTC.

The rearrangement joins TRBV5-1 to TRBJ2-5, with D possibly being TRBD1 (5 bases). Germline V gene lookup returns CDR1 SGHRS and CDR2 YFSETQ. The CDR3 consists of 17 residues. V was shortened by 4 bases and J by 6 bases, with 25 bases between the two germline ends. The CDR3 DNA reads TGCGCCAGCAGCCACGAGGATGGGGCGGTTAATCTGAAGACCCAGTACTTC. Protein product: CASSHEDGAVNLKTQYF.

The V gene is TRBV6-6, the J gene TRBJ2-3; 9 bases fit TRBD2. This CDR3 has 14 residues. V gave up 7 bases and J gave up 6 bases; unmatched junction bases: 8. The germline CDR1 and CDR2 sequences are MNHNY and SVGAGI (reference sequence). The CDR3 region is CASIGSGSRDTQYF. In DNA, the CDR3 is TGTGCCAGCATAGGTAGCGGGAGTAGGGATACGCAGTATTTT.

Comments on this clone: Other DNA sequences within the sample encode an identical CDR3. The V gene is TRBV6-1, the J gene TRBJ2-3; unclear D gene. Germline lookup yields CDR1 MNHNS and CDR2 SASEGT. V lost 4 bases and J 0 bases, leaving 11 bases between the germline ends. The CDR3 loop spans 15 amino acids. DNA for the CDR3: TGTGCCAGCAGTGGTGACACCACTAGCACAGATACGCAGTATTTT. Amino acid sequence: CASSGDTTSTDTQYF.

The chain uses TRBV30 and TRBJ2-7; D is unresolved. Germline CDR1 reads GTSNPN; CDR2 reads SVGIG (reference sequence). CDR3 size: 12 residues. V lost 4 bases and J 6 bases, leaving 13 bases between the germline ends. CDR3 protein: CAWNSPSIEQYF. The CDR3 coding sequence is TGTGCCTGGAATAGTCCTTCTATCGAGCAGTACTTC.

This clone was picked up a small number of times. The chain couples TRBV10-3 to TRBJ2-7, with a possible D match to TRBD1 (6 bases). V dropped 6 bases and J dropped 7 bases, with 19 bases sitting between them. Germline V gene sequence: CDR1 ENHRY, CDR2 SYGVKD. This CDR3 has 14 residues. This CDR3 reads CAISTGTSLGEQYF. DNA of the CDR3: TGTGCCATCAGCACAGGGACCTCCTTAGGGGAGCAGTACTTC.

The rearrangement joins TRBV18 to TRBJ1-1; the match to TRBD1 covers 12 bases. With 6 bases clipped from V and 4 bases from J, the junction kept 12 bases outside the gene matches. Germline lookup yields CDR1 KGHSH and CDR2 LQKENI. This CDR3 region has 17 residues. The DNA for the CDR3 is TGTGCCAGCTCGTCACCGGGACAGGGGGCTAGGGGCACTGAAGCTTTCTTT. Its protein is CASSSPGQGARGTEAFF. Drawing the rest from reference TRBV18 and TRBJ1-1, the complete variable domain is NAGVMQNPRHLVRRRGQEARLRCSPMKGHSHVYWYRQLPEEGLKFMVYLQKENIIDESGMPKERFSAEFPKEGPSILRIQQVVRGDSAAYFCASSSPGQGARGTEAFFGQGTRLTVV.

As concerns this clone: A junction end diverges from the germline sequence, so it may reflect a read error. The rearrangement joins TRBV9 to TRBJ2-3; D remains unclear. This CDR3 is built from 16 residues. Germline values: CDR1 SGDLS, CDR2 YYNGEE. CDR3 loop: CASRVGPYPSTDTQYF. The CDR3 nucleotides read TGTGCCAGCAGGGTAGGGCCTTATCCTAGCACAGATACGCAGTATTTT.

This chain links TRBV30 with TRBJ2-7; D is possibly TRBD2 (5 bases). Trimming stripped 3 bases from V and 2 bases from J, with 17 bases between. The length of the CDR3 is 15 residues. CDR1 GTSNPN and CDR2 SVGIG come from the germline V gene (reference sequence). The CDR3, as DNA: TGTGCCTGGAGCTTTCTTTCCGCGGGTCCCTACGAGCAGTACTTC. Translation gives CAWSFLSAGPYEQYF.

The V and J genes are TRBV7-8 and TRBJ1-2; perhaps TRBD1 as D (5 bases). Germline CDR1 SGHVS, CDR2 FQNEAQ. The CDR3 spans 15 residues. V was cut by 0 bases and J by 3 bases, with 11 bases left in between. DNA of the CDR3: TGTGCCAGCAGCTTAGCGCGCTGGGACGACTATGGCTACACCTTC. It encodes CASSLARWDDYGYTF.

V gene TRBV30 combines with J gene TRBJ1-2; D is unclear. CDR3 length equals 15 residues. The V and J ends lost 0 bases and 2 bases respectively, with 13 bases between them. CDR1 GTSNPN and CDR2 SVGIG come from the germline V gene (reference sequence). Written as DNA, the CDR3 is TGTGCCTGGAGTGTACTTGGGGAGGTAAACTATGGCTACACCTTC. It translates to CAWSVLGEVNYGYTF.

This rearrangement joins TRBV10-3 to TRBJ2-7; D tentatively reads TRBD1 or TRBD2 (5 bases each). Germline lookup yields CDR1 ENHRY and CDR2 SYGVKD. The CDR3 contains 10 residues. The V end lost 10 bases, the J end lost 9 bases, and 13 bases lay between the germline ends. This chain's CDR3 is CATPPGPQYF. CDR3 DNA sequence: TGTGCCACCCCACCGGGGCCGCAGTACTTC.

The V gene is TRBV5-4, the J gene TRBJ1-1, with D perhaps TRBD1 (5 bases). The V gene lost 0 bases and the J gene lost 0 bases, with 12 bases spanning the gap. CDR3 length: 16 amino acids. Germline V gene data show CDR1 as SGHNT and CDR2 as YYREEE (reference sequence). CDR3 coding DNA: TGTGCCAGCAGCTTGGGCAATGGGGCGGTGAACACTGAAGCTTTCTTT. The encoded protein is CASSLGNGAVNTEAFF.

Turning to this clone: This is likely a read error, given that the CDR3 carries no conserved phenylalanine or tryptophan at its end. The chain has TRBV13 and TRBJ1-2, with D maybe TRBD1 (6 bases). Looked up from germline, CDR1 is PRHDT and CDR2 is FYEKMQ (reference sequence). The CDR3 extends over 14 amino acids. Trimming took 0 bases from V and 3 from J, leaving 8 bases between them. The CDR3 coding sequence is TGTGCCAGCAGCTTAGGAGGGGGGGACTATGGCTACACCCTC. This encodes CASSLGGGDYGYTL.

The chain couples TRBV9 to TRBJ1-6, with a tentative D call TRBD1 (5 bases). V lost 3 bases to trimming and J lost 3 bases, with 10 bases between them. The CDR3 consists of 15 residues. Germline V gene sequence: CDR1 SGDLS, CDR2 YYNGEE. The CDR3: CASSEDTHYNSPLHF. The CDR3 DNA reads TGTGCCAGCAGCGAGGACACCCACTATAATTCACCCCTCCACTTT.

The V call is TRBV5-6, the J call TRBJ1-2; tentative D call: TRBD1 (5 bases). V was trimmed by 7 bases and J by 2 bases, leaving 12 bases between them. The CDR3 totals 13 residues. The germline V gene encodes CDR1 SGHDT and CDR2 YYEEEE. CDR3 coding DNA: TGTGCCAGCGAGGGACGGCCCAACTATGGCTACACCTTC. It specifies CASEGRPNYGYTF.

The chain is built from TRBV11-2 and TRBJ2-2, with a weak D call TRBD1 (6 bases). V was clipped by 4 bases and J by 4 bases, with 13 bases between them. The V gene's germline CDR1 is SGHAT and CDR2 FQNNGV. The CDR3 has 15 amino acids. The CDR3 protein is CASSSGQTFTGELFF. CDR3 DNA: TGTGCCAGCAGCTCCGGACAGACATTCACCGGGGAGCTGTTTTTT.

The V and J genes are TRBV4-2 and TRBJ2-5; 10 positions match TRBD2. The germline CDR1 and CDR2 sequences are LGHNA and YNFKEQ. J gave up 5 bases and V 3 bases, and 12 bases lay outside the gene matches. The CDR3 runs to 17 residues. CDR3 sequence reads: CASSQAAVVAGGETQYF. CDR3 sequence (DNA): TGTGCCAGCAGCCAGGCCGCGGTGGTAGCGGGGGGTGAGACCCAGTACTTC.

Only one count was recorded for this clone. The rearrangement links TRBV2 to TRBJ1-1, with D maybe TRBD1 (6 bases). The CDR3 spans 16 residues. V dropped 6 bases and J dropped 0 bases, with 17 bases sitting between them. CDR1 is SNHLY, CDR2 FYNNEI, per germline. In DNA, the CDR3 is TGTGCCAGCAGCGCTCTGGGGGCCCTCATGAACACTGAAGCTTTCTTT. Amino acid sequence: CASSALGALMNTEAFF.